One and the same sample provided the 17 T cell receptor beta chains below, sequenced in a study of cytomegalovirus exposure and HLA in healthy donors. Method: immunoSEQ multiplex PCR; TCRdb's copy keeps in-frame clones and lacks some. The data contain 120,000 or so clones, about 89% of them singletons. The sequenced material came from PBMCs. The receptors originated from a woman aged 18 to 35 in good health and CMV-seronegative.

This chain uses TRBV28 with TRBJ2-7, with a weak D call TRBD1 (8 bases). V lost 7 bases to trimming and J lost 3 bases, with 22 bases between them. This CDR3 is 16 amino acids long. Germline assignment: CDR1 MDHEN and CDR2 SYDVKM. CDR3 protein: CASTRGRGRLIYEQYF. DNA for the CDR3: TGTGCCAGCACCAGGGGGCGGGGGCGCCTTATCTACGAGCAGTACTTC.

J is TRBJ1-1 and V is TRBV10-3; maybe TRBD1 (5 bases). The V gene lost 0 bases and the J gene lost 4 bases, with 9 bases spanning the gap. CDR1 ENHRY and CDR2 SYGVKD come from the germline V gene. There are 14 residues in the CDR3. CDR3 coding DNA: TGTGCCATCAGTGAGTCTGGAGGGGTCACTGAAGCTTTCTTT. Protein sequence: CAISESGGVTEAFF.

The V and J genes are TRBV7-6 and TRBJ2-5; D unclear. Germline values: CDR1 SGHVS, CDR2 FNYEAQ. V dropped 3 bases and J dropped 4 bases, with 9 bases sitting between them. The CDR3 loop spans 13 amino acids. The CDR3 DNA reads TGTGCCAGCAGCTTTTTGCCCGGAGAGACCCAGTACTTC. It yields the protein CASSFLPGETQYF.

This clone was detected once. The chain links TRBV5-5 to TRBJ2-7; D is undetermined. The V gene's germline CDR1 is SGHKS and CDR2 YYEKEE (reference sequence). CDR3 length equals 17 residues. Trimming removed 0 bases from V and 0 bases from J, with 16 bases in between. Here the CDR3 DNA reads TGTGCCAGCAGCTTGGCTTTACGCGGCGGATTCTCCTACGAGCAGTACTTC. It translates to CASSLALRGGFSYEQYF.

The chain combines TRBV4-1 with TRBJ2-7; possible D gene TRBD2, 5 bases. Germline values: CDR1 MGHRA, CDR2 YSYEKL. The CDR3 covers 17 residues. Trimming removed 4 bases from V and 5 bases from J, with 24 bases in between. The CDR3 loop is CASSRRILRGRGNEQYF. CDR3 bases: TGCGCCAGCAGCCGCCGTATCTTGCGAGGGAGAGGGAACGAGCAGTACTTC.

The J gene is TRBJ2-1, the V gene TRBV29-1; the D gene is possibly TRBD2 (6 bases). The CDR3 extends over 15 amino acids. Trimming shortened V by 7 bases and J by 2 bases, and 18 bases separated the two germline ends. In germline, CDR1 is SQVTM, CDR2 ANQGSEA. The CDR3 nucleotides are TGCAGCGCCCCCCATTCCGGGAGACCCTACAATGAGCAGTTCTTC. As protein: CSAPHSGRPYNEQFF.

The chain employs TRBV19 and TRBJ1-2; possibly TRBD1 for D (6 bases). Germline values: CDR1 LNHDA, CDR2 SQIVND (reference sequence). The V gene lost 2 bases and the J gene lost 2 bases, with 9 bases spanning the gap. There are 14 residues in the CDR3. CDR3 loop: CASSISTGNYGYTF. The CDR3 coding sequence is TGTGCCAGTAGTATATCAACAGGGAACTATGGCTACACCTTC.

J is TRBJ2-2 and V is TRBV5-1; 7 nucleotides align to TRBD2. Losses at the gene ends were 1 base for V and 8 bases for J; bases not matched to a gene: 8. CDR1 is SGHRS and CDR2 is YFSETQ in the germline V gene. This CDR3 has 15 residues. CDR3 sequence: CASSLSGTLSGELFF. DNA for the CDR3: TGCGCCAGCAGCTTGAGCGGGACTTTGTCGGGGGAGCTGTTTTTT.

The rearrangement links TRBV28 to TRBJ2-7; D unresolved. The CDR3 length is 12 residues. Germline CDR1 and CDR2: MDHEN and SYDVKM. Between the trimmed V and J ends, which lost 0 bases and 6 bases, there was a span of 6 bases. The chain's CDR3 is CASSLWGAEQYF. The CDR3 region has the DNA TGTGCCAGCAGTTTATGGGGCGCCGAGCAGTACTTC. The variable domain in full, with the rest retrieved from reference TRBV28 and TRBJ2-7, is DVKVTQSSRYLVKRTGEKVFLECVQDMDHENMFWYRQDPGLGLRLIYFSYDVKMKEKGDIPEGYSVSREKKERFSLILESASTNQTSMYLCASSLWGAEQYFGPGTRLTVT.

The chain uses TRBV5-6 and TRBJ1-2, with 10 bases matching TRBD1. CDR1 and CDR2 from the germline V gene are SGHDT and YYEEEE. J lost 8 bases, V lost 5 bases, and 3 bases had no gene match. This CDR3 spans 12 amino acids. CDR3 nucleotides: TGTGCCAGCAGAAGGACAGGGGGAGGCTACACCTTC. Protein: CASRRTGGGYTF.

The CDR3 reads CASSITSGTYNEQFF. CDR3 DNA: TGTGCCAGCTCAATTACTAGCGGGACCTACAATGAGCAGTTCTTC. The chain joins TRBV18 to TRBJ2-1, with 10 bases aligning to TRBD2. V lost 5 bases, J lost 2 bases, and 3 bases stayed unmatched. This CDR3 spans 15 amino acids. Germline CDR1 is KGHSH and CDR2 is LQKENI.

CDR3 bases: TGTGCCTGGAGACCGTACTCCGGCTATGGCTACACCTTC. It is translated as CAWRPYSGYGYTF. The gene calls are TRBV30 and TRBJ1-2; the D is unclear. V shed 3 bases and J shed 4 bases, with 12 bases lying between them. The CDR3 consists of 13 residues. Germline V gives CDR1 GTSNPN, CDR2 SVGIG (reference sequence). Using reference TRBV30 and TRBJ1-2 for the parts outside the CDR3, the full variable domain is SQTIHQWPATLVQPVGSPLSLECTVEGTSNPNLYWYRQAAGRGLQLLFYSVGIGQISSEVPQNLSASRPQDRQFILSSKKLLLSDSGFYLCAWRPYSGYGYTFGSGTRLTVV.

The chain combines TRBV4-1 with TRBJ1-2; D gene ambiguous. From germline, CDR1 is MGHRA and CDR2 YSYEKL. Trimming took off 2 bases at V and 6 bases at J, with 19 bases between the two ends. The CDR3 contains 16 residues. The CDR3 is CASSQKEGTVRHGYTF. DNA for the CDR3: TGCGCCAGCAGCCAAAAGGAGGGCACAGTACGACATGGCTACACCTTC.

CDR3 sequence reads: CASRRGWGGTGNEKLFF. CDR3 nucleotides: TGTGCCAGCAGGCGGGGTTGGGGGGGAACGGGTAATGAAAAACTGTTTTTT. This chain links TRBV27 with TRBJ1-4; D may be TRBD1 (5 bases). This CDR3 contains 17 residues. V was trimmed by 6 bases and J by 4 bases, leaving 21 bases between them. Germline values: CDR1 MNHEY, CDR2 SMNVEV (reference sequence).

V is TRBV12-5 and J is TRBJ2-2; 8 bases are a match to TRBD2. Germline trimming cut 5 bases from V and 4 bases from J; bases unmatched to any gene: 6. The CDR3 has 15 amino acids. Looked up from germline, CDR1 is LGHNT and CDR2 is FRNRAP. CDR3 sequence reads: CASGGPGGGTGELFF. The CDR3 DNA reads TGTGCTAGTGGTGGCCCCGGGGGGGGCACCGGGGAGCTGTTTTTT.

The J gene is TRBJ2-7, the V gene TRBV9, with 9 bases identical to TRBD1. V was pared by 3 bases and J by 1 base, with 5 bases of the junction left unmatched. The length of the CDR3 is 15 residues. Germline V gene lookup returns CDR1 SGDLS and CDR2 YYNGEE. The CDR3 nucleotides read TGTGCCAGCAGCGGCGGACAGGGGCCGTCCTACGAGCAGTACTTC. Protein sequence: CASSGGQGPSYEQYF.

The gene calls are TRBV15 and TRBJ2-3, with D unclear. Trimming left V 1 base short and J 1 base short, with 9 bases between. Germline CDR1 LNHNV, CDR2 YYDKDF (reference sequence). The CDR3 has 15 residues. The CDR3 here is CATSRGEIGTDTQYF. DNA of the CDR3: TGTGCCACCAGCAGAGGAGAGATCGGCACAGATACGCAGTATTTT.